This TCR beta chain appears in the sequencing data of a study of T cell changes during pregnancy in multiple sclerosis. The V end was cut by 4 bases, the J end by 2 bases, with 5 bases between. CDR1 is LNHDA and CDR2 is SQIVND in the germline V gene (reference sequence). The CDR3 sequence is 12 residues long. TCRdb's copy holds only in-frame clones and misses some; the assay was immunoSEQ multiplex PCR. The sample holds 64,000 or so clones, almost 97% seen once. The TCR was taken from a female donor with multiple sclerosis, enrolled in a pregnancy study. This chain joins TRBV19 and TRBJ1-1; D unclear. The sample here was CD8+ T cells from peripheral blood mononuclear cells, taken after pregnancy. CDR3 region: CASSTGNTEAFF. CDR3 sequence (DNA): TGTGCCAGTAGTACAGGCAACACTGAAGCTTTCTTT.